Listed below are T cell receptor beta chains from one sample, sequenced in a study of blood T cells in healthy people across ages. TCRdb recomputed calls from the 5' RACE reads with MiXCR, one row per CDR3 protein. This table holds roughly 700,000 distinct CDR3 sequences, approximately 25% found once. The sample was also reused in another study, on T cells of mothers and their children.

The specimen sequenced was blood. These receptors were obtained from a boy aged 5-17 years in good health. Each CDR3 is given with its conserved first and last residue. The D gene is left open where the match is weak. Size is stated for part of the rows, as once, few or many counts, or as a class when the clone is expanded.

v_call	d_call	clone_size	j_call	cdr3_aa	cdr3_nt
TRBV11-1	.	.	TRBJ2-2	CASSFLLNTGELFF	TGTGCCAGCAGCTTTCTATTAAACACCGGGGAGCTGTTTTTT
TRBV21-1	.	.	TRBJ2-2	CASKGSGRAANTGELFF	TGTGCCAGCAAGGGTAGCGGGAGGGCCGCGAACACCGGGGAGCTGTTTTTT
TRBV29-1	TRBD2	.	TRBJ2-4	CSVNLAGGGDIQYF	TGCAGCGTTAATCTAGCGGGAGGCGGAGACATTCAGTACTTC
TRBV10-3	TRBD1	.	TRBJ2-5	CAISLGQDQETQYF	TGTGCCATCAGCCTAGGACAGGACCAAGAGACCCAGTACTTC
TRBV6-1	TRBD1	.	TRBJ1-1	CASTEGAWQIDMNTEAFF	TGTGCCAGCACAGAGGGGGCATGGCAGATCGACATGAACACTGAAGCTTTCTTT
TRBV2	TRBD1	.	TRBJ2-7	CASKGAGNSYEQYF	TGTGCCAGCAAGGGGGCGGGTAACTCCTACGAGCAGTACTTC
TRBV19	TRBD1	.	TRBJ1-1	CASRRQGIGTEAFF	TGTGCCAGTAGAAGACAGGGGATCGGCACTGAAGCTTTCTTT
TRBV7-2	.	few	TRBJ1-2	CASSLQGTNYGYTF	TGTGCCAGCAGCTTACAGGGTACTAACTATGGCTACACCTTC
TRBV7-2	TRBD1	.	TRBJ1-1	CASSLFGTGVLDTEAFF	TGTGCCAGCAGCTTATTTGGGACAGGGGTTTTAGACACTGAAGCTTTCTTT
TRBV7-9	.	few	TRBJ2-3	CASSNPGSDTQYF	TGTGCCAGCAGCAACCCCGGGTCAGATACGCAGTATTTT
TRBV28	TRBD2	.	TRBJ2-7	CASNPGLAGPPNEQYF	TGTGCCAGCAATCCGGGACTAGCGGGGCCCCCCAACGAGCAGTACTTC
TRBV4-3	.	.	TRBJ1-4	CASSQEGRLNEKLFF	TGCGCCAGCAGCCAAGAAGGCAGACTTAATGAAAAACTGTTTTTT
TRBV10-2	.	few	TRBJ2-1	CASSLDRWSEQFF	TGCGCCAGCAGTCTTGACAGGTGGAGTGAGCAGTTCTTC
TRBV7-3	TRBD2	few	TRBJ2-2	CASSLRGSGLAAGELFF	TGTGCCAGCAGCTTAAGGGGGTCGGGACTAGCGGCCGGGGAGCTGTTTTTT
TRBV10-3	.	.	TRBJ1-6	CAISEGQNNSPLHF	TGTGCCATCAGTGAAGGTCAGAATAATTCACCCCTCCACTTT
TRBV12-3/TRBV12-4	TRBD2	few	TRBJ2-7	CASSNSGSSREQYF	TGTGCCAGCAGCAATAGCGGGAGTAGTCGGGAGCAGTACTTC
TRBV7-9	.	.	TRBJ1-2	CASDEGGAPNYGYTF	TGTGCCAGCGATGAGGGCGGCGCCCCGAACTATGGCTACACCTTC
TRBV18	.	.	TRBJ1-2	CASSPPGQLYGYTF	TGTGCCAGCTCACCGCCCGGACAGCTCTATGGCTACACCTTC
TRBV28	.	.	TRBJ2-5	CASSLDQRLQETQYF	TGTGCCAGCAGTTTAGACCAGCGTCTCCAAGAGACCCAGTACTTC
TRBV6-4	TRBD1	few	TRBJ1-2	CASRSGQGRRANYGYTF	TGTGCCAGCAGGAGTGGACAGGGTCGGAGGGCTAACTATGGCTACACCTTC
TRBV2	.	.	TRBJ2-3	CASSAEGDISTDTQYF	TGTGCCAGCAGTGCGGAAGGGGACATTAGCACAGATACGCAGTATTTT
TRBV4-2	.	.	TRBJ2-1	CASSQNTYPQFF	TGTGCCAGCAGCCAGAATACTTATCCGCAGTTCTTC
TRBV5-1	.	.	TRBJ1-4	CASSLVSAANEKLFF	TGCGCCAGCAGCTTGGTATCAGCTGCTAATGAAAAACTGTTTTTT
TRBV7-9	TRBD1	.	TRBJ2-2	CASSPEQRQGTGELFF	TGTGCCAGCAGCCCCGAGCAGAGACAGGGGACCGGGGAGCTGTTTTTT
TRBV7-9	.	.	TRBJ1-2	CASSLALGNYGYTF	TGTGCCAGCAGCTTAGCGCTAGGCAACTATGGCTACACCTTC
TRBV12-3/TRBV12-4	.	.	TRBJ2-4	CASSFPLQGNIQYF	TGTGCCAGCAGTTTTCCCCTCCAGGGAAACATTCAGTACTTC
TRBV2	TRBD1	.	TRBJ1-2	CASMGQGRNYGYTF	TGTGCCAGCATGGGACAGGGGAGAAACTATGGCTACACCTTC
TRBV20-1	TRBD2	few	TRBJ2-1	CSALLAGGPNEQFF	TGCAGTGCTTTACTAGCGGGGGGGCCTAATGAGCAGTTCTTC
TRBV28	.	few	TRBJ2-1	CASWTGLGGEQFF	TGTGCCTCCTGGACTGGCCTCGGTGGTGAGCAGTTCTTC
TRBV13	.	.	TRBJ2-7	CASSLALDSPYEQYF	TGTGCCAGCAGCTTAGCACTGGACAGCCCCTACGAGCAGTACTTC
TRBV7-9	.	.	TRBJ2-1	CASSLVGSAEQFF	TGTGCCAGCAGCTTAGTTGGGTCTGCTGAGCAGTTCTTC
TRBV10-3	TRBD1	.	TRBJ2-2	CAIRVDRENTGELFF	TGTGCCATCAGGGTCGACAGGGAAAACACCGGGGAGCTGTTTTTT
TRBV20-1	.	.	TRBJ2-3	CSASRRVSTDTQYF	TGCAGTGCTAGTAGGCGGGTTAGCACAGATACGCAGTATTTT
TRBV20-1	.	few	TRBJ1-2	CSARFREGANYGYTF	TGCAGTGCTAGATTCAGGGAGGGGGCTAACTATGGCTACACCTTC
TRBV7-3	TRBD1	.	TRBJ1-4	CASSTKPGQRYEKLFF	TGTGCCAGCAGCACTAAACCGGGACAGAGATATGAAAAACTGTTTTTT
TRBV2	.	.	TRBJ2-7	CASMVRPSYEQYF	TGTGCCAGCATGGTCAGACCGTCCTACGAGCAGTACTTC
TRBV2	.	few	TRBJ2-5	CASIGGRQETQYF	TGTGCCAGCATTGGCGGCAGGCAAGAGACCCAGTACTTC
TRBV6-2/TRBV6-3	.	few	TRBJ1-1	CASRDPDSTEAFF	TGTGCCAGCAGAGATCCGGACTCCACTGAAGCTTTCTTT
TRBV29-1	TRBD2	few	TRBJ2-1	CSVQRSGFYNEQFF	TGCAGCGTTCAACGTAGCGGGTTTTACAATGAGCAGTTCTTC
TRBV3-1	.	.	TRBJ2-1	CASSHLVLADYNEQFF	TGTGCCAGCAGCCACCTCGTCCTAGCAGATTACAATGAGCAGTTCTTC
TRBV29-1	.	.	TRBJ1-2	CSVVAADNYGYTF	TGCAGCGTTGTGGCGGCAGATAACTATGGCTACACCTTC
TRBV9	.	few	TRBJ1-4	CASSVRDNEKLFF	TGTGCCAGCAGCGTTAGGGATAATGAAAAACTGTTTTTT
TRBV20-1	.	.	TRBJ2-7	CSARDLSRYEQYF	TGCAGTGCTAGAGATCTTAGCCGCTACGAGCAGTACTTC
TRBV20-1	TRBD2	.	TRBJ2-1	CSPRASGGFYNEQFF	TGCAGCCCCAGGGCTAGCGGGGGATTCTACAATGAGCAGTTCTTC
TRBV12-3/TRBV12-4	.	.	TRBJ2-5	CASSPNRVKTQYF	TGTGCCAGCAGCCCCAACAGGGTTAAGACCCAGTACTTC
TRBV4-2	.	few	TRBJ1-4	CASSQAAVSGGTNEKLFF	TGTGCCAGCAGCCAAGCGGCTGTATCGGGAGGAACTAATGAAAAACTGTTTTTT
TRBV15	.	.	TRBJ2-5	CATSRSAGETQYF	TGTGCCACCAGCAGATCCGCAGGAGAGACCCAGTACTTC
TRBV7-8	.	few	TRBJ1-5	CASSTSKGRNQPQHF	TGTGCCAGCAGCACGTCCAAGGGGCGCAATCAGCCCCAGCATTTT
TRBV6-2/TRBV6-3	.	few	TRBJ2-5	CASTDPQTRSATQYF	TGTGCCAGCACCGACCCCCAGACTAGATCGGCGACCCAGTACTTC
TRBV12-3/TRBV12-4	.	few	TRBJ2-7	CASRERTEAPYEQYF	TGTGCCAGCAGGGAGAGGACAGAAGCCCCCTACGAGCAGTACTTC
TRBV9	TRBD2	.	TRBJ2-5	CASSVDPSGGWKQTQYF	TGTGCCAGCAGCGTAGATCCTAGCGGGGGATGGAAGCAGACCCAGTACTTC
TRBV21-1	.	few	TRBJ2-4	CASSNELFRAKNIQYF	TGTGCCAGCAGCAACGAGTTGTTTCGGGCCAAAAACATTCAGTACTTC
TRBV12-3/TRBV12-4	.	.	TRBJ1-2	CASNPGRGRGAVGYTF	TGTGCCAGCAATCCGGGACGGGGGAGAGGGGCTGTTGGCTACACCTTC